This T cell receptor beta chain was profiled in a study of blood T cell repertoires in COVID-19. Looking at the study overall: Material from acute and convalescent COVID-19 was sourced from the United States, Italy and Spain.

This CDR3 is built from 16 residues. V gave up 3 bases and J gave up 0 bases, with 15 bases separating them. Germline CDR1 DFQATT, CDR2 SNEGSKA (reference sequence). Sequencing was performed with immunoSEQ multiplex PCR; in TCRdb, only in-frame clones are kept and a portion is missing. The sample contains approximately 390,000 clones, 80% to 90% of which appear only once. The chain has TRBV20-1 and TRBJ2-1; D possibly uses TRBD1 or TRBD2 (5 bases each). The sample taken for sequencing was peripheral blood. This clonotype was obtained from a woman aged 55-69 years with COVID-19, enrolled during active disease. The CDR3 region is CSASGGGAVSYNEQFF. CDR3 bases: TGCAGTGCTAGTGGGGGTGGGGCAGTCTCCTACAATGAGCAGTTCTTC.